A single sample gave rise to the 25 T cell receptor beta chains below, sequenced in a study of T cell repertoires in cytomegalovirus infection. From the reads, TCRdb called clonotypes with MiXCR, one entry per CDR3 protein. The profile shows 250,000 to 300,000 distinct CDR3 sequences, roughly 26% of them singletons. The sequenced sample was PBMCs. These receptors were obtained from a human donor in good health (CMV status not recorded). Some clones in this sample may be carry-over from other donors' samples.

The V gene is TRBV30, the J gene TRBJ2-7; D uncertain. Trimming stripped 2 bases from V and 1 base from J, with 9 bases between. This CDR3 comprises 13 residues. Germline CDR1 GTSNPN, CDR2 SVGIG (reference sequence). The CDR3 DNA follows: TGTGCCTGGAGTTTTTGGCAGTCCTACGAGCAGTACTTC. Translated, it gives CAWSFWQSYEQYF.

Only a few counts were recorded for this clonotype. This chain connects TRBV7-2 to TRBJ1-2; D not certain. CDR1 is SGHTA, CDR2 FQGNSA, per germline. The length of the CDR3 is 12 residues. With 1 base removed from V and 8 bases from J, the gap between germline ends came to 8 bases. The CDR3 spells CASSLGAVGYTF. The CDR3, as DNA: TGTGCCAGCAGCTTAGGGGCAGTCGGCTACACCTTC. The entire variable domain, with the rest obtained from reference TRBV7-2 and TRBJ1-2, is as follows: GAGVSQSPSNKVTEKGKDVELRCDPISGHTALYWYRQSLGQGLEFLIYFQGNSAPDKSGLPSDRFSAERTGGSVSTLTIQRTQQEDSAVYLCASSLGAVGYTFGSGTRLTVV.

The table lists this clonotype with a few counts. V is TRBV2 and J is TRBJ2-3; 8 positions agree with TRBD1. Looked up from germline, CDR1 is SNHLY and CDR2 is FYNNEI. This CDR3 spans 13 amino acids. The trim removed 9 bases at V and 2 bases at J, leaving 4 bases unmatched. The CDR3 coding sequence is TGTGCCAGACGGACAGGGTCCACAGATACGCAGTATTTT. Translating gives CARRTGSTDTQYF. Looking up the rest from reference TRBV2 and TRBJ2-3 gives the full variable domain: EPEVTQTPSHQVTQMGQEVILRCVPISNHLYFYWYRQILGQKVEFLVSFYNNEISEKSEIFDDQFSVERPDGSNFTLKIRSTKLEDSAMYFCARRTGSTDTQYFGPGTRLTVL.

The chain uses TRBV28 and TRBJ2-1; D is unclear. This CDR3 spans 11 amino acids. Trimming took 7 bases from V and 6 from J, leaving 7 bases between them. Per germline, CDR1 MDHEN and CDR2 SYDVKM. CDR3 coding DNA: TGTGCCAGCATCTCTCCCAATGAGCAGTTCTTC. It translates to CASISPNEQFF.

The table lists this clonotype with many counts. V is TRBV28 and J is TRBJ1-3; TRBD1 aligns across 9 bases. This CDR3 has 17 residues. Looked up from germline, CDR1 is MDHEN and CDR2 is SYDVKM. Trimming at V came to 6 bases and at J to 3 bases, leaving 12 bases not matched to a gene. CDR3 DNA sequence: TGTGCCAGCAGCTCAGACCCGGGACAGGGTTTTGGAAACACCATATATTTT. Its protein product is CASSSDPGQGFGNTIYF.

This clonotype came up many times. This CDR3 is CASSPTAPNYGYTF. In DNA form, the CDR3 reads TGTGCCAGCAGCCCGACTGCCCCTAACTATGGCTACACCTTC. The chain is built from TRBV7-2 and TRBJ1-2; no clear D gene. Per the germline V gene, CDR1 is SGHTA and CDR2 is FQGNSA. CDR3 length equals 14 residues. V gave up 5 bases and J gave up 0 bases, with 10 bases separating them. Combining the CDR3 with reference TRBV7-2 and TRBJ1-2 gives the whole variable domain GAGVSQSPSNKVTEKGKDVELRCDPISGHTALYWYRQSLGQGLEFLIYFQGNSAPDKSGLPSDRFSAERTGGSVSTLTIQRTQQEDSAVYLCASSPTAPNYGYTFGSGTRLTVV.

The CDR3 DNA reads TGTGCCAGCAGCCCCAGGGCTTTGCAAGGGAATTCACCCCTCCACTTT. This codes for CASSPRALQGNSPLHF. The genes are TRBV11-2 and TRBJ1-6, with D possibly being TRBD1 (5 bases). The germline gives CDR1 SGHAT, CDR2 FQNNGV. Trimming took 5 bases from V and 7 from J, leaving 18 bases between them. The CDR3 sequence is 16 residues long.

This sequence joins TRBV5-1 and TRBJ2-4; D not certain. Trimming shortened V by 2 bases and J by 2 bases, and 8 bases separated the two germline ends. The germline V gene has CDR1 SGHRS and CDR2 YFSETQ. The CDR3 totals 14 residues. CDR3: CASSFRSPKNIQYF. CDR3 nucleotide sequence: TGCGCCAGCAGCTTCCGCAGTCCCAAAAACATTCAGTACTTC.

The chain links TRBV2 to TRBJ1-2; D perhaps matches TRBD1 (6 bases). V was cut by 4 bases and J by 4 bases, with 13 bases left in between. Germline CDR1 and CDR2: SNHLY and FYNNEI. The length of the CDR3 is 14 residues. This CDR3 is CASSVGGRTYGYTF. The CDR3, as DNA: TGTGCCAGCAGTGTGGGGGGGCGCACCTATGGCTACACCTTC.

The gene calls are TRBV29-1 and TRBJ1-3, with no clear D. V was trimmed by 4 bases and J by 2 bases, leaving 9 bases between them. This CDR3 is 13 amino acids long. CDR1 and CDR2 from the germline V gene are SQVTM and ANQGSEA. In DNA, the CDR3 is TGCAGCGTTGCCCGGGGAACTGGAAACACCATATATTTT. This codes for CSVARGTGNTIYF.

The rearrangement links TRBV19 to TRBJ2-2, with 8 bases identical to TRBD2. This CDR3 is built from 14 residues. Germline assignment: CDR1 LNHDA and CDR2 SQIVND (reference sequence). The V segment lost 6 bases and the J segment 5 bases; nucleotides outside the gene matches: 5. The CDR3 loop reads CASRRTSGTGELFF. As DNA, the CDR3 is TGTGCCAGTAGACGAACTAGCGGAACCGGGGAGCTGTTTTTT.

J is TRBJ2-1 and V is TRBV20-1, with D perhaps TRBD1 (6 bases). CDR3 size: 16 residues. V lost 6 bases and J 2 bases, leaving 20 bases between the germline ends. Germline lookup yields CDR1 DFQATT and CDR2 SNEGSKA (reference sequence). The CDR3 sequence: CSAARGDPFTYNEQFF. DNA of the CDR3: TGCAGTGCGGCCAGGGGAGACCCTTTCACCTACAATGAGCAGTTCTTC.

The chain couples TRBV5-1 to TRBJ2-5; no clear D. Germline V gene data show CDR1 as SGHRS and CDR2 as YFSETQ. The CDR3 sequence is 15 residues long. The V end lost 0 bases, the J end lost 3 bases, and 12 bases lay between the germline ends. The CDR3 protein is CASSLAGSSKETQYF. The CDR3 DNA is TGCGCCAGCAGCTTGGCGGGCAGTTCAAAAGAGACCCAGTACTTC.

V and J are TRBV14 and TRBJ2-6; D is unclear. CDR1 SGHDN and CDR2 FVKESK come from the germline V gene. V was trimmed by 4 bases and J by 2 bases, leaving 9 bases between them. The CDR3 spans 15 residues. CDR3 sequence: CASSLRIAGANVLTF. CDR3 in DNA: TGTGCCAGCAGCCTTCGGATAGCTGGGGCCAACGTCCTGACTTTC. The full variable domain, its missing parts supplied by reference TRBV14 and TRBJ2-6, is EAGVTQFPSHSVIEKGQTVTLRCDPISGHDNLYWYRRVMGKEIKFLLHFVKESKQDESGMPNNRFLAERTGGTYSTLKVQPAELEDSGVYFCASSLRIAGANVLTFGAGSRLTVL.

Worth noting for this clonotype: A read error may produce the germline difference seen at one junction end. V is TRBV11-3 and J is TRBJ2-1, with 9 nucleotides matching TRBD2. The CDR3 has 15 residues. Germline values: CDR1 SGHNT, CDR2 YENEEA. The CDR3 loop is CASSLKTSGDNEQLF. CDR3 coding DNA: TGTGCCAGCAGCTTGAAGACTAGCGGAGACAATGAGCAGCTCTTC.

The rearrangement uses TRBV20-1 and TRBJ1-2; 12 positions match TRBD1. Looked up from germline, CDR1 is DFQATT and CDR2 is SNEGSKA (reference sequence). The CDR3 is 14 amino acids. CDR3 DNA sequence: TGCAGCCCCAGCGGGACAGGGGGCAGCTATGGCTACACCTTC. Its protein is CSPSGTGGSYGYTF.

This clonotype was recorded only once. The chain carries TRBV29-1 and TRBJ2-1; tentatively, D is TRBD1 or TRBD2 (6 bases each). V was cut by 7 bases and J by 6 bases, with 13 bases left in between. The CDR3 is 12 amino acids. Germline loops: CDR1 SQVTM, CDR2 ANQGSEA. The CDR3 spells CSALKGGNEQFF. Here the CDR3 DNA reads TGCAGCGCTCTTAAGGGGGGCAATGAGCAGTTCTTC.

This clonotype was counted a few times. The chain has TRBV7-8 and TRBJ2-2; possible D gene TRBD2, 5 bases. CDR1 and CDR2 from the germline V gene are SGHVS and FQNEAQ. The germline V and J ends were trimmed by 3 bases and 4 bases, with 9 bases remaining between them. This CDR3 spans 14 amino acids. Here the CDR3 DNA reads TGTGCCAGCAGCTTTGCCGGGATCACCGGGGAGCTGTTTTTT. It specifies CASSFAGITGELFF.

This chain links TRBV11-2 with TRBJ2-2, with 10 positions matching TRBD2. CDR1 and CDR2 from the germline V gene are SGHAT and FQNNGV. V gave up 5 bases and J gave up 7 bases; unmatched junction bases: 7. The CDR3 is made up of 15 amino acids. This chain's CDR3 is CASSRSGLANGELFF. Here the CDR3 DNA reads TGTGCCAGCAGCCGCTCGGGACTAGCGAACGGGGAGCTGTTTTTT.

The rearrangement joins TRBV2 to TRBJ2-1; no reliable D call. CDR1 and CDR2 (germline): SNHLY, FYNNEI. Trimming left V 2 bases short and J 1 base short, with 6 bases between. This CDR3 contains 14 residues. CDR3 nucleotides: TGTGCCAGCAGTGAACTACCATCCTACAATGAGCAGTTCTTC. It translates to CASSELPSYNEQFF.

Only a few counts were recorded for this clonotype. The rearrangement links TRBV28 to TRBJ2-1; TRBD2 agrees at 8 bases. The CDR3 totals 14 residues. Germline CDR1 is MDHEN and CDR2 is SYDVKM. Germline trimming cut 5 bases from V and 5 bases from J; bases unmatched to any gene: 5. DNA for the CDR3: TGTGCCAGCAGTCCCAGCGGGGGCGACAATGAGCAGTTCTTC. Translating gives CASSPSGGDNEQFF.

This chain uses TRBV7-3 with TRBJ1-6, with D unresolved. Between the trimmed V and J ends, which lost 1 base and 4 bases, there was a span of 5 bases. The CDR3 covers 14 residues. Germline CDR1 reads SGHTA; CDR2 reads FQGTGA. CDR3 sequence: CASSLNIYNSPLHF. The CDR3 coding sequence is TGTGCCAGCAGCTTAAACATTTATAATTCACCCCTCCACTTT.

This clonotype was counted many times. This sequence joins TRBV7-2 and TRBJ2-5; no clear D. This CDR3 comprises 11 residues. The ends were cut back, 5 bases at V and 5 bases at J, with 6 bases in the middle. In germline, CDR1 is SGHTA, CDR2 FQGNSA. This CDR3 reads CASSPMETQYF. CDR3 bases: TGTGCCAGCAGCCCCATGGAGACCCAGTACTTC.

This clonotype was observed a handful of times. The chain employs TRBV25-1 and TRBJ2-5, with TRBD1 matching over 8 bases. J lost 3 bases, V lost 4 bases, and 7 bases had no gene match. This CDR3 has 15 residues. CDR1 and CDR2 (germline): MGHDK, SYGVNS. CDR3 coding DNA: TGTGCCAGCAGTGCAAGACAGGGGTGGGAAGAGACCCAGTACTTC. It encodes CASSARQGWEETQYF.

This clonotype has at least ten counts. This chain joins TRBV7-6 and TRBJ1-1, with D maybe TRBD1 (6 bases). Between the trimmed V and J ends, which lost 5 bases and 3 bases, there was a span of 10 bases. Germline values: CDR1 SGHVS, CDR2 FNYEAQ. The CDR3 extends over 13 amino acids. CDR3 in DNA: TGTGCCAGCAGCAGGGGACAAGACACTGAAGCTTTCTTT. Translation gives CASSRGQDTEAFF.